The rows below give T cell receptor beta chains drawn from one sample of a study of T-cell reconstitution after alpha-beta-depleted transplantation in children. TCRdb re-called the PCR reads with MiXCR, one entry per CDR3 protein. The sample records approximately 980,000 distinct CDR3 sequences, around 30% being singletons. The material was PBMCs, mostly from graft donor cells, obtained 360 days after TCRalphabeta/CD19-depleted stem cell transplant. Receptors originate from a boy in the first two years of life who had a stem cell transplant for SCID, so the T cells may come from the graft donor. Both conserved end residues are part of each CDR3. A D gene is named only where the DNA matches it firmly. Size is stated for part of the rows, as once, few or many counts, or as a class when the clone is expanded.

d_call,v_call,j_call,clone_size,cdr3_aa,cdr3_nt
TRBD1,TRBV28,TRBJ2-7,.,CASSAPSGTGSYEQYF,TGTGCCAGCAGTGCTCCTTCCGGGACAGGCTCCTACGAGCAGTACTTC
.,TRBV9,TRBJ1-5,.,CASSVEGELRQPQHF,TGTGCCAGCAGCGTAGAGGGGGAATTGAGACAGCCCCAGCATTTT
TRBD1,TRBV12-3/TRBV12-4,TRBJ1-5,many,CASRDRGNQPQHF,TGTGCCAGTAGGGACAGGGGTAATCAGCCCCAGCATTTT
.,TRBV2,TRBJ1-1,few,CASARGTEAFF,TGTGCCAGCGCACGTGGCACTGAAGCTTTCTTT
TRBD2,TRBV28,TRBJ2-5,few,CASSSLAGGGKETQYF,TGTGCCAGCAGTTCACTAGCGGGGGGAGGAAAAGAGACCCAGTACTTC
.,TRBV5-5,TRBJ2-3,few,CASSRELAIGTTDTQYF,TGTGCCAGCAGCCGGGAACTAGCAATTGGGACCACAGATACGCAGTATTTT
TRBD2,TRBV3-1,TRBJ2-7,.,CASSPYLLAGGDEQYF,TGTGCCAGCAGCCCCTACCTTCTAGCGGGGGGAGACGAGCAGTACTTC
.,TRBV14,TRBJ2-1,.,CASSQVMGIEQFF,TGTGCCAGCAGCCAAGTTATGGGAATCGAGCAGTTCTTC
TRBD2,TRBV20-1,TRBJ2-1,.,CSAREPRGSHYNEQFF,TGCAGTGCTAGAGAGCCGCGGGGGTCCCATTACAATGAGCAGTTCTTC
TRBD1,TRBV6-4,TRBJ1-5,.,CASKRQGANSNQPQHF,TGTGCCAGCAAAAGACAGGGAGCGAATAGCAATCAGCCCCAGCATTTT
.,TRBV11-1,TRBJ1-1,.,CASSLAPGRGVDTEAFF,TGTGCCAGCAGCTTAGCTCCCGGCAGGGGAGTCGACACTGAAGCTTTCTTT
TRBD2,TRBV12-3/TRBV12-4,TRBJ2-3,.,CASRATSGPADTQYF,TGTGCCAGCAGAGCGACTAGCGGTCCAGCAGATACGCAGTATTTT
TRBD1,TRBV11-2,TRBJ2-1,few,CASSSSMGSGQIYYNEQFF,TGTGCCAGCAGCTCGTCAATGGGTTCGGGACAGATCTACTACAATGAGCAGTTCTTC
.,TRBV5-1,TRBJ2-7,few,CASSLVFVSDWTSYEQYF,TGCGCCAGCAGCTTGGTTTTTGTATCGGACTGGACCTCCTACGAGCAGTACTTC
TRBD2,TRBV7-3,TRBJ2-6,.,CASSLRRLAGGSFLSGANVLTF,TGTGCCAGCAGCTTAAGGCGCCTAGCGGGGGGCTCCTTTCTCTCTGGGGCCAACGTCCTGACTTTC
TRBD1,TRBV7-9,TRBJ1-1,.,CASSLDREYTEAFF,TGTGCCAGCAGCTTGGACAGGGAATATACTGAAGCTTTCTTT
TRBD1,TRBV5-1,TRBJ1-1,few,CASSSQRQGGASAGAFF,TGCGCCAGCAGCTCCCAGCGACAGGGAGGGGCATCGGCTGGAGCTTTCTTT
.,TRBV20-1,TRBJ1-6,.,CSARTANNSPLHF,TGCAGTGCGAGGACAGCTAATAATTCACCCCTCCACTTT
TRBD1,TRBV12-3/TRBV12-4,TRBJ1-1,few,CASTSGQGGTEAFF,TGTGCCAGCACTTCTGGACAGGGAGGCACTGAAGCTTTCTTT
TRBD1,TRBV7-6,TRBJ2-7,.,CASSSGQGNSYEQYF,TGTGCCAGCAGCTCTGGACAGGGCAACTCCTACGAGCAGTACTTC
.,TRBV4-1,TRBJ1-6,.,CASSPSGTWGGALHF,TGCGCCAGCAGCCCCTCCGGGACATGGGGGGGGGCCCTCCACTTT
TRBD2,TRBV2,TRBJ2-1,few,CASKGTSGGRDEQFF,TGTGCCAGCAAGGGGACTAGCGGGGGTCGGGATGAGCAGTTCTTC
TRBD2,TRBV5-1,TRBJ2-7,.,CASSHGLAGRYVYEQYF,TGCGCCAGCAGCCACGGACTAGCGGGGCGGTATGTCTACGAGCAGTACTTC
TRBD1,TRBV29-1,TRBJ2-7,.,CSVEDSGTASYEQYF,TGCAGCGTTGAAGACTCCGGGACAGCCTCCTACGAGCAGTACTTC
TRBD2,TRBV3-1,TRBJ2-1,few,CASSHWGLAGGRFTYEQFF,TGTGCCAGCAGCCATTGGGGACTAGCGGGGGGGCGATTCACCTATGAGCAGTTCTTC
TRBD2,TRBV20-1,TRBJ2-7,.,CSARGTSGGMNEQYF,TGCAGTGCTAGAGGGACTAGCGGGGGGATGAACGAGCAGTACTTC
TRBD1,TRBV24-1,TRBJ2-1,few,CATSEPGQGRNEQFF,TGTGCCACCAGTGAACCGGGACAGGGGAGGAATGAGCAGTTCTTC
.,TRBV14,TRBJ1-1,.,CASSQEGGGTEAFF,TGTGCCAGCAGCCAAGAGGGGGGAGGCACTGAAGCTTTCTTT
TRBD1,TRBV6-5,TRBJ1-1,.,CASSYSQGANTEAFF,TGTGCCAGCAGTTACTCACAGGGGGCGAACACTGAAGCTTTCTTT
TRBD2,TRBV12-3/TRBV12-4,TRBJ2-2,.,CASAGAGGLDVELFF,TGTGCCAGCGCGGGAGCGGGGGGGCTAGACGTGGAGCTGTTTTTT
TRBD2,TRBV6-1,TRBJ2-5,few,CAAAPVAGQETQYF,TGTGCCGCAGCACCGGTAGCGGGCCAAGAGACCCAGTACTTC
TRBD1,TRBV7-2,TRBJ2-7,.,CASSLPPYRGRYEQYF,TGTGCCAGCAGCTTGCCCCCCTACAGGGGGCGTTACGAGCAGTACTTC
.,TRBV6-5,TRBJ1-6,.,CASSWGLSSSYNSPLHF,TGTGCCAGCAGTTGGGGGTTGTCGAGCTCCTATAATTCACCCCTCCACTTT
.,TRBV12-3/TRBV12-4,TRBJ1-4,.,CASSLGGPLGGGEKLFF,TGTGCCAGCAGTTTAGGCGGGCCGCTTGGCGGGGGTGAAAAACTGTTTTTT
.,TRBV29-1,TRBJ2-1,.,CSVEAGDEQFF,TGCAGCGTTGAAGCTGGTGATGAGCAGTTCTTC
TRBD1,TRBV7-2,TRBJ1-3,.,CASSPIRDSFSGNTIYF,TGTGCCAGCAGCCCGATCCGGGACAGCTTCTCTGGAAACACCATATATTTT
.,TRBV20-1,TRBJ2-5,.,CSARALAGFFETQYF,TGCAGTGCTAGGGCTTTGGCCGGTTTTTTTGAGACCCAGTACTTC
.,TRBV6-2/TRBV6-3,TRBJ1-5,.,CASSQTPPRAGQPQHF,TGTGCCAGCAGCCAAACGCCGCCCAGGGCAGGACAGCCCCAGCATTTT
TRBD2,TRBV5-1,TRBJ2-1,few,CASSLATSGEVEQFF,TGCGCCAGCAGCTTGGCCACTAGCGGGGAGGTTGAGCAGTTCTTC
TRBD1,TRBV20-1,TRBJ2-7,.,CSATGGSLVYEQYF,TGCAGTGCAACAGGGGGAAGTTTAGTCTACGAGCAGTACTTC
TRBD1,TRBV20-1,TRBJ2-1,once,CSARVSGRRTGGYNEQFF,TGCAGTGCTAGAGTATCGGGTCGAAGGACAGGGGGCTACAATGAGCAGTTCTTC
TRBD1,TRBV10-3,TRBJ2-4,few,CAISPGQILAKNIQYF,TGTGCCATCAGCCCGGGACAGATACTAGCCAAAAACATTCAGTACTTC
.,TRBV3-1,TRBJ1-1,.,CASSQDPDAPLRGLGNTEAFF,TGTGCCAGCAGCCAAGATCCGGACGCTCCCCTCCGGGGATTGGGGAACACTGAAGCTTTCTTT
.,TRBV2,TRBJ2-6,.,CASSGSRGSGANVLTF,TGTGCCAGCAGTGGGTCCCGGGGCTCTGGGGCCAACGTCCTGACTTTC
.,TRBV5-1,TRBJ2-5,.,CASSLDPGGETQYF,TGCGCCAGCAGCTTGGACCCCGGCGGGGAGACCCAGTACTTC
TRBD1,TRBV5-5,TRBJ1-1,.,CASSRRGQLNTEAFF,TGTGCCAGCAGCCGCCGGGGACAGCTGAACACTGAAGCTTTCTTT
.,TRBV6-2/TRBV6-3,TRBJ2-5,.,CASSHRDRETQYF,TGTGCCAGCAGCCACAGGGACCGAGAGACCCAGTACTTC
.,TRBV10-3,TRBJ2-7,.,CAISESAGPVLSYEQYF,TGTGCCATCAGTGAGTCGGCGGGACCCGTTCTTTCCTACGAGCAGTACTTC
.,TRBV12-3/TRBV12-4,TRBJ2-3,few,CASKGRGIDTQYF,TGTGCCAGCAAGGGCAGGGGTATAGATACGCAGTATTTT
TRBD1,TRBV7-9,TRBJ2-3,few,CASSNGQGRADTQYF,TGTGCCAGCAGTAACGGACAGGGGAGAGCAGATACGCAGTATTTT
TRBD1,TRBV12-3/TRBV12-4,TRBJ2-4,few,CASKIDRVGNIQYF,TGTGCCAGCAAAATAGACAGGGTAGGAAACATTCAGTACTTC
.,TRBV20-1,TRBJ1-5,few,CSARLPGSPGQPQHF,TGCAGTGCTCGACTTCCCGGCTCTCCGGGCCAGCCCCAGCATTTT
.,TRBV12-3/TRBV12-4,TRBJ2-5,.,CASSPPARQTQYF,TGTGCCAGCTCCCCTCCCGCGAGGCAGACCCAGTACTTC
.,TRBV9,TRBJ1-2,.,CASSVGVGQNYGYTF,TGTGCCAGCAGCGTAGGAGTGGGTCAGAACTATGGCTACACCTTC
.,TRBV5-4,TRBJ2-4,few,CASSLWPAGRDIQYF,TGTGCCAGCAGCTTGTGGCCCGCGGGCAGGGACATTCAGTACTTC